The entry below gives a single TCR beta chain sequence along with its context. The antigen remains unidentified. The data are from a study of shared clonotypes between healthy human individuals. Study-wide findings and caveats: Naive CD4 clonotypes overlapped across a handful of donors at roughly 5.1%.

The CDR3 has 13 residues. Germline V gives CDR1 MNHEY, CDR2 SMNVEV (reference sequence). The V end lost 11 bases, the J end lost 8 bases, and 18 bases lay between the germline ends. Here immunoSEQ multiplex PCR was the method, and the copy in TCRdb shows in-frame clones only, minus some. The sample records around 1.1 million clones, approximately 80% being singletons. The sequenced sample was memory CD4+ T cells from PBMCs. Documented subset: CD45RA-negative fraction. The origin of this receptor is a young man in good health. Some clones in this sample may be carry-over from other donors' samples. This chain uses TRBV27 with TRBJ1-4; D uncertain. CDR3 loop: CACQRANSEKLFF. DNA of the CDR3: TGTGCCTGCCAGAGGGCCAACAGCGAAAAACTGTTTTTT.